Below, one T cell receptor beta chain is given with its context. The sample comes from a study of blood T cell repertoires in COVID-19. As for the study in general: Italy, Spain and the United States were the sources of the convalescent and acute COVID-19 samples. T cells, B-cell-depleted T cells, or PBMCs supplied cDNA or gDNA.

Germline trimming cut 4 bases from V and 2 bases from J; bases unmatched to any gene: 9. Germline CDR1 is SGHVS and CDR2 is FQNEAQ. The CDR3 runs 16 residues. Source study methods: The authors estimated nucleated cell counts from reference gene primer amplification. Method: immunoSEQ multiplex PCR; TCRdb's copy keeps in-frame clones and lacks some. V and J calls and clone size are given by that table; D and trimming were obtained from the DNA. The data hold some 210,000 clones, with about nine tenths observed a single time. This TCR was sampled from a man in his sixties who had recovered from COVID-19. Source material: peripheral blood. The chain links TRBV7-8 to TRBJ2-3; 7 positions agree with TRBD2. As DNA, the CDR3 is TGTGCCAGCAGCTCCCGGGGTAGCGGGTTCACAGATACGCAGTATTTT. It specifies CASSSRGSGFTDTQYF.